This TCR beta chain was documented in a study of blood T cell repertoires in COVID-19. Turning to the study itself: Nucleic acid was either cDNA or gDNA, and it came from T cells, B-cell-depleted T cells, or PBMCs.

Trimming took off 7 bases at V and 2 bases at J, with 6 bases between the two ends. The germline gives CDR1 SQVTM, CDR2 ANQGSEA. This CDR3 region has 10 residues. Sequenced by immunoSEQ multiplex PCR; TCRdb stores in-frame clones only, minus some. The table shows under 250,000 clones, with 85% occurring only once. Sequencing input: peripheral blood. The TCR sequence derives from a man in his forties or fifties with COVID-19, enrolled during active disease. The chain is built from TRBV29-1 and TRBJ2-7; D unclear. This chain's CDR3 is CSDGAYEQYF. The CDR3 nucleotides are TGCAGCGACGGAGCCTACGAGCAGTACTTC.